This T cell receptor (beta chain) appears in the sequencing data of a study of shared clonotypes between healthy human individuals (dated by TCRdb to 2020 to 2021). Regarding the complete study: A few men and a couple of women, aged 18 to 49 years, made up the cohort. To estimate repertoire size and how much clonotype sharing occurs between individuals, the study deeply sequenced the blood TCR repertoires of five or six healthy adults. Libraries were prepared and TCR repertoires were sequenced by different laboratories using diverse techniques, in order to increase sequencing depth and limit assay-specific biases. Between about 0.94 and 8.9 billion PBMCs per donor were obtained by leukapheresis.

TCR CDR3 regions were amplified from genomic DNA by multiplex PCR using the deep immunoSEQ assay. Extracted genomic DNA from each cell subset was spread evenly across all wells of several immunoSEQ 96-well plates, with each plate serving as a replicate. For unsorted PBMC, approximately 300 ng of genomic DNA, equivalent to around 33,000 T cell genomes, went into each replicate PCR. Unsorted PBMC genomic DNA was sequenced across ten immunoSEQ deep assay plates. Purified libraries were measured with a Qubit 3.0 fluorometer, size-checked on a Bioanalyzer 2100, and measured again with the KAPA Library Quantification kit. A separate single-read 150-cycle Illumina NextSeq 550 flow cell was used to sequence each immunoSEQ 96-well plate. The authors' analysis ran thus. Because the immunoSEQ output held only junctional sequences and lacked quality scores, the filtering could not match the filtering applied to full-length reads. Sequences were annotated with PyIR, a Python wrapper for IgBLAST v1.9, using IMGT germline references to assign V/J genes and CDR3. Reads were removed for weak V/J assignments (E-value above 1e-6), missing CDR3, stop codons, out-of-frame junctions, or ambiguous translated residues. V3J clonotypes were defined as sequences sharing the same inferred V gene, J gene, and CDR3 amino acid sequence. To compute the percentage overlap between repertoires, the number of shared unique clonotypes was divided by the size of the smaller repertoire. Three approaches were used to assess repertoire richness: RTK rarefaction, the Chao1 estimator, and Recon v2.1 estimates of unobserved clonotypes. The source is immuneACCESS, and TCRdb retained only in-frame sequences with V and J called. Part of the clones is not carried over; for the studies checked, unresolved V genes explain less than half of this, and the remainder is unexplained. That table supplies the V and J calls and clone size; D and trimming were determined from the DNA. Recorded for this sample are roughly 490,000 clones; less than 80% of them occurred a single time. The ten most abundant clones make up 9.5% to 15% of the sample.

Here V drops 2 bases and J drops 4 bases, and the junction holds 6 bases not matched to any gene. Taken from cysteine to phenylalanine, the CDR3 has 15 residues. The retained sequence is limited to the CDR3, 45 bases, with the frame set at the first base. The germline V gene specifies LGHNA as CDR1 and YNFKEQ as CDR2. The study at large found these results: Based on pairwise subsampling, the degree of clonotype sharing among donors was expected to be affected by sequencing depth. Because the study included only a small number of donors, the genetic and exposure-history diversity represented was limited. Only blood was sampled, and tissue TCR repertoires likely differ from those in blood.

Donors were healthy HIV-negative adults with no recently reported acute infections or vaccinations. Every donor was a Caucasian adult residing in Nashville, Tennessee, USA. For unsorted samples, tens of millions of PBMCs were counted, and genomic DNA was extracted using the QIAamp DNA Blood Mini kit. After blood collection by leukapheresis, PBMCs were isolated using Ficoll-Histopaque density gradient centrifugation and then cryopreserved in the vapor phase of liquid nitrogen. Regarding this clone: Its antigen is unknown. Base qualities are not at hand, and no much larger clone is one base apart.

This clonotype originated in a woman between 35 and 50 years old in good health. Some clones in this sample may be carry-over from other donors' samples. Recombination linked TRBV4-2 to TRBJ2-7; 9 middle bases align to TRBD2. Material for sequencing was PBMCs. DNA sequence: TGTGCCAGCAGCCAAAGCTTAGCGGGAGTTTACGAGCAGTACTTC. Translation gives CASSQSLAGVYEQYF.